These 20 T cell receptor beta chains were all obtained from the same sample, sequenced in a study of CD8 T cells in ankylosing spondylitis. TCRdb called the 5' RACE reads again in MiXCR, with one record for every CDR3 protein. The repertoire has more than 150,000 distinct CDR3 sequences, 15% to 20% of them found once; the top ten carry 4.3%. Material for sequencing was blood, either unsorted or a sorted T cell fraction (not recorded which). These TCRs come from a male donor aged 5 to 29 with ankylosing spondylitis or in good health (not recorded which).

This clonotype occurred many times. The V and J genes are TRBV5-1 and TRBJ2-7; TRBD2 agrees at 13 bases. Per germline, CDR1 SGHRS and CDR2 YFSETQ. V lost 0 bases, J lost 3 bases, and 3 bases stayed unmatched. The CDR3 runs 16 residues. This CDR3 reads CASSLVGTSGNYEQYF. For the CDR3, the DNA is TGCGCCAGCAGCTTGGTCGGGACTAGCGGGAACTACGAGCAGTACTTC.

This clonotype has a count of ten or more. The V gene is TRBV27, the J gene TRBJ2-5; no definite D call. Germline V gene sequence: CDR1 MNHEY, CDR2 SMNVEV (reference sequence). This CDR3 spans 16 amino acids. Trimming cost V 6 bases and J 3 bases, with 20 bases left between them. The CDR3 DNA is TGTGCCAGCAGCGCGACCATGCCGGTAACGGAAGAGACCCAGTACTTC. Its translation is CASSATMPVTEETQYF.

This clonotype appeared many times. V gene TRBV4-1 combines with J gene TRBJ1-1; D unclear. CDR3 length: 12 residues. V lost 6 bases and J lost 10, with 15 bases in between. Looked up from germline, CDR1 is MGHRA and CDR2 is YSYEKL. The CDR3 DNA reads TGCGCCAGCAGGGGGTGGGCCCTGGGAGCTTTCTTT. Encoded protein: CASRGWALGAFF.

The table lists this clonotype with many counts. This chain joins TRBV2 and TRBJ2-7; the D is unclear. The CDR3 runs 12 residues. Trimming shortened V by 4 bases and J by 4 bases, and 8 bases separated the two germline ends. CDR1 SNHLY and CDR2 FYNNEI come from the germline V gene. DNA for the CDR3: TGTGCCAGCAGTGCGGCAGTTTACGAGCAGTACGTC. As protein: CASSAAVYEQYV.

Many counts were recorded for this clonotype. This CDR3 is CASSLTSGNYNEQFF. The CDR3 coding sequence is TGTGCCAGCAGCCTAACTAGCGGGAACTACAATGAGCAGTTCTTC. The rearrangement joins TRBV27 to TRBJ2-1; 10 bases agree with TRBD2. The length of the CDR3 is 15 residues. V was clipped by 6 bases and J by 3 bases; unmatched bases: 5. Germline CDR1 and CDR2: MNHEY and SMNVEV (reference sequence).

This chain uses TRBV6-5 with TRBJ2-2, with D possibly TRBD2 on 6 matching bases. CDR1 and CDR2 (germline): MNHEY, SVGAGI. The CDR3 is 12 residues long. V lost 10 bases, J lost 3 bases, and 9 bases lay in between. CDR3: CATLADTGELFF. In nucleotides, the CDR3 is TGTGCCACTTTAGCGGACACCGGGGAGCTGTTTTTT.

This clonotype was detected ten times or more. The V call is TRBV20-1, the J call TRBJ2-1; D might be TRBD1 (6 bases). V gave up 7 bases and J gave up 0 bases, with 16 bases separating them. The CDR3 has 15 residues. Germline V gene data show CDR1 as DFQATT and CDR2 as SNEGSKA (reference sequence). The CDR3 is CSGQGGVSSYNEQFF. CDR3 sequence (DNA): TGCAGTGGGCAAGGGGGTGTGAGCTCCTACAATGAGCAGTTCTTC.

This clonotype was seen only a few times. The gene calls are TRBV7-6 and TRBJ2-1; 9 nucleotides line up with TRBD2. Germline V gives CDR1 SGHVS, CDR2 FNYEAQ. J lost 2 bases, V lost 1 base, and 6 bases had no gene match. The CDR3 is 17 residues long. CDR3 sequence (DNA): TGTGCCAGCAGCTTAGAAGGGCTAGCGGGAACCTACAATGAGCAGTTCTTC. This encodes CASSLEGLAGTYNEQFF.

The chain uses TRBV7-9 and TRBJ2-3; 9 nucleotides agree with TRBD2. With V trimmed by 5 bases and J by 4 bases, 10 bases remained unmatched. Germline loops: CDR1 SEHNR, CDR2 FQNEAQ (reference sequence). The CDR3 spans 16 residues. CDR3 loop: CASSPYSGRRADTQYF. The CDR3 DNA follows: TGTGCCAGCAGCCCTTATAGCGGGAGAAGGGCAGATACGCAGTATTTT.

This clonotype was detected ten times or more. The chain uses TRBV9 and TRBJ1-1; 8 bases are shared with TRBD1. In germline, CDR1 is SGDLS, CDR2 YYNGEE. This CDR3 has 17 amino acids. The trim removed 4 bases at V and 2 bases at J, leaving 13 bases unmatched. CDR3 loop: CASSPHLRRGLNTEAFF. CDR3 bases: TGTGCCAGCAGCCCGCATTTACGCAGGGGGCTAAACACTGAAGCTTTCTTT.

This clonotype was seen only a few times. The rearrangement uses TRBV12-3 or TRBV12-4 and TRBJ2-1; the D gene is possibly TRBD1 (6 bases). Trimming took off 3 bases at V and 10 bases at J, with 19 bases between the two ends. The CDR3 extends over 15 amino acids. The CDR3 DNA reads TGTGCCAGCAGTTTGAGTATAGGGGACAATCACGAGCAGTTCTTC. Residues: CASSLSIGDNHEQFF.

Ten or more counts support this clonotype. This CDR3 fails to terminate in the conserved phenylalanine or tryptophan, so it likely reflects a read error. No DNA is shown, since the ends of the CDR3 on it are uncertain; the CDR3 is the one TCRdb lists. The chain couples TRBV15 to TRBJ2-5; no check of the table's D call, TRBD2, against the DNA was made. Inclusive of both ends, the CDR3 amounts to 14 amino acids. Germline V gene data show CDR1 as LNHNV and CDR2 as YYDKDF (reference sequence). This chain's CDR3 is CATSRDRISASLVV.

About this clonotype itself: The CDR3 does not close with the conserved phenylalanine or tryptophan, likely indicating a read error. This chain links TRBV27 with TRBJ2-1; D gene ambiguous. V shed 4 bases and J shed 0 bases, with 7 bases lying between them. Germline V lookup: CDR1 MNHEY, CDR2 SMNVEV (reference sequence). This CDR3 has 14 residues. CDR3 DNA sequence: TGTGCCAGCAGTTCGTTGGGCTCCTACAATGAGCAGTTCTCC. Its translation: CASSSLGSYNEQFS.

This clonotype appeared many times. This chain connects TRBV10-2 to TRBJ2-3; no clear D. Trimming pared 0 bases from V and 6 bases from J, leaving 4 bases between. Germline CDR1 reads WSHSY; CDR2 reads SAAADI. This CDR3 spans 12 amino acids. The CDR3 DNA reads TGCGCCAGCAGTGAGTCGGCGGATACGCAGTATTTT. It yields the protein CASSESADTQYF.

This clonotype was detected many times. CDR3 residues: CASSRQGTDTQYF. DNA for the CDR3: TGTGCCAGCAGCAGACAGGGCACAGATACGCAGTATTTT. The rearrangement links TRBV2 to TRBJ2-3; D is perhaps TRBD1 (6 bases). Germline V gene sequence: CDR1 SNHLY, CDR2 FYNNEI. V was pared by 6 bases and J by 1 base, with 8 bases between. The length of the CDR3 is 13 residues.

The chain has TRBV20-1 and TRBJ2-3, with TRBD2 as a possible D gene (6 bases). This CDR3 contains 12 residues. Looked up from germline, CDR1 is DFQATT and CDR2 is SNEGSKA (reference sequence). Trimming took off 4 bases at V and 13 bases at J, with 18 bases between the two ends. DNA of the CDR3: TGCAGTGCTATGCATCCGGGAGTCAGGGAGTATTTT. Amino acid sequence: CSAMHPGVREYF.

Many counts were recorded for this clonotype. The J gene is TRBJ1-5, the V gene TRBV6-1; the D gene is possibly TRBD1 (5 bases). V was trimmed by 11 bases and J by 2 bases, leaving 19 bases between them. CDR1 is MNHNS and CDR2 is SASEGT in the germline V gene. CDR3 length equals 15 residues. This CDR3 reads CASRQGTRGNQPQHF. The CDR3 DNA sequence: TGTGCCTCTCGGCAGGGAACGCGGGGCAATCAGCCCCAGCATTTT.

This clonotype appeared many times. The chain joins TRBV7-2 to TRBJ2-1; TRBD2 matches at 7 bases. V lost 6 bases and J lost 6; bases outside the gene matches: 23. There are 19 residues in the CDR3. Germline values: CDR1 SGHTA, CDR2 FQGNSA. This chain's CDR3 is CASRAEAGILGGITNEQFF. The CDR3 nucleotides are TGTGCCAGCAGGGCTGAAGCGGGAATTTTAGGAGGGATTACCAATGAGCAGTTCTTC.

CDR3 in amino acids: CASSLGAPGTGVTDTQYF. The CDR3 region has the DNA TGTGCCAGCAGTTTAGGCGCCCCCGGGACAGGGGTCACGGATACGCAGTATTTT. The chain has TRBV27 and TRBJ2-3, with 10 bases lining up with TRBD1. This CDR3 region has 18 residues. The V gene's germline CDR1 is MNHEY and CDR2 SMNVEV (reference sequence). V lost 2 bases to trimming and J lost 6 bases; unmatched junction nucleotides: 14.

V usage is TRBV3-1 and J usage is TRBJ1-1, with D unresolved. From germline, CDR1 is LGHDT and CDR2 YNNKEL (reference sequence). CDR3 length: 12 amino acids. The germline V and J ends were trimmed by 2 bases and 8 bases, with 9 bases remaining between them. CDR3 DNA: TGTGCCAGCAGCCAATATCCAGAAGAAGCTTTCTTT. Translating gives CASSQYPEEAFF.